This T cell receptor beta chain emerged from a study of OX40 agonist ivuxolimab in advanced cancers. Across the study: Patients were treated with intravenous ivuxolimab, dosed at 0.01 to 10 mg/kg and infused every 2 weeks. Previous treatment with anti-PD-1, anti-PD-L1 or anti-CTLA-4 therapy was allowed; 35% to 50% had received some.

Broader study findings: Certain nonresponders likewise exhibited a low normalized T-cell clonal expansion. Clonal expansion in partial responders at 0.1-3.0 mg/kg ranked among the lowest.

Clones were read by immunoSEQ multiplex PCR, and TCRdb kept only the in-frame ones, dropping some. The table includes more than 60,000 clones, 80% to 90% detected once. This clone was counted only a few times. Its antigen is unidentified. This TCR came from an adult with an advanced solid tumor such as melanoma, head and neck, liver or kidney cancer. The sample was CD4+ or CD8+ T cells sorted from blood, taken in a trial of the OX40 agonist ivuxolimab.

CDR3 residues: CASSLTGQGWQPQHF. The CDR3 DNA sequence: TGTGCCAGCAGCTTAACAGGACAGGGGTGGCAGCCCCAGCATTTT. This chain links TRBV7-8 with TRBJ1-5; 9 bases fit TRBD1. The CDR3 totals 15 residues. V was clipped by 2 bases and J by 7 bases; unmatched bases: 6. Germline-derived CDR1 and CDR2 are SGHVS and FQNEAQ.